The 10 T cell receptor beta chains below all came from one sample that was sequenced in a study of CD8 T cells in ankylosing spondylitis. From the 5' RACE reads, TCRdb called clonotypes with MiXCR, one entry per CDR3 protein. The sample includes roughly 670,000 distinct CDR3 sequences, 15% to 20% seen only once; the top ten take about 19%. Their cognate antigens are unknown. Study results and caveats: Ankylosing spondylitis blood seemed to carry a telltale TCR beta motif made of several highly homologous variants.

Sequencing used blood, either unsorted or a sorted T cell fraction (not recorded which). These receptors came from a male donor with ankylosing spondylitis.

This clonotype was seen a few times. The rearrangement uses TRBV4-3 and TRBJ2-2; the D gene is possibly TRBD1 (5 bases). V was cut by 4 bases and J by 6 bases, with 12 bases left in between. This CDR3 comprises 14 residues. The V gene's germline CDR1 is LGHNA and CDR2 YSLEER. CDR3 nucleotide sequence: TGCGCCAGCAGCCCGATGCTCAGGGCCGGGGAGCTGTTTTTT. Translating gives CASSPMLRAGELFF.

The chain is built from TRBV12-3 or TRBV12-4 and TRBJ1-3, with D tentatively TRBD1 (6 bases). Trimming took off 6 bases at V and 0 bases at J, with 12 bases between the two ends. The CDR3 length is 15 residues. The CDR3: CASRIQGLSGNTIYF. CDR3 coding DNA: TGTGCCAGCAGGATCCAGGGGCTCTCTGGAAACACCATATATTTT.

The V and J genes are TRBV4-1 and TRBJ2-7; 9 positions agree with TRBD1. The CDR3 has 15 amino acids. V lost 5 bases to trimming and J lost 1 base; unmatched junction nucleotides: 6. Germline CDR1 is MGHRA and CDR2 is YSYEKL. CDR3 region: CASSDEDRGSYEQYF. The CDR3 nucleotides read TGCGCCAGCAGCGACGAGGACAGGGGATCCTACGAGCAGTACTTC.

This sequence joins TRBV20-1 and TRBJ2-5; TRBD2 matches at 10 bases. CDR1 and CDR2 (germline): DFQATT, SNEGSKA (reference sequence). The CDR3 is 13 amino acids. V was clipped by 4 bases and J by 2 bases; unmatched bases: 1. CDR3 in DNA: TGCAGTGCTAAAGCGGGGGGGCAAGAGACCCAGTACTTC. It translates to CSAKAGGQETQYF.

There are many counts of this clonotype. J is TRBJ1-1 and V is TRBV3-1; D unresolved. CDR1 is LGHDT, CDR2 YNNKEL, per germline (reference sequence). The V end was cut by 2 bases, the J end by 0 bases, with 4 bases between. The CDR3 is 13 residues long. The DNA of the CDR3 is TGTGCCAGCAGCCAACTTATGAACACTGAAGCTTTCTTT. Translation gives CASSQLMNTEAFF. The full variable domain, in which reference TRBV3-1 and TRBJ1-1 provide the parts outside the CDR3, is DTAVSQTPKYLVTQMGNDKSIKCEQNLGHDTMYWYKQDSKKFLKIMFSYNNKELIINETVPNRFSPKSPDKAHLNLHINSLELGDSAVYFCASSQLMNTEAFFGQGTRLTVV.

The gene calls are TRBV3-1 and TRBJ1-1; 10 positions agree with TRBD1. This CDR3 contains 15 residues. The trim removed 5 bases at V and 6 bases at J, leaving 9 bases unmatched. CDR1 and CDR2 from the germline V gene are LGHDT and YNNKEL (reference sequence). The CDR3 loop reads CASSIAGTGDPEAFF. In nucleotides, the CDR3 is TGTGCCAGCAGCATCGCCGGGACAGGGGATCCTGAAGCTTTCTTT.

This clonotype was counted only a few times. The rearrangement uses TRBV6-2 or TRBV6-3 and TRBJ1-1, with a possible D match to TRBD1 (6 bases). V shed 2 bases and J shed 1 base, with 8 bases lying between them. CDR3 length equals 14 residues. Per the germline V gene, CDR1 is MNHEY and CDR2 is SVGEGT. CDR3 protein: CASSYLTGNTEAFF. CDR3 in DNA: TGTGCCAGCAGTTACCTGACAGGGAACACTGAAGCTTTCTTT.

This clonotype was detected a few times. V and J are TRBV28 and TRBJ2-7; D might be TRBD2 (6 bases). This CDR3 spans 15 amino acids. Germline-derived CDR1 and CDR2 are MDHEN and SYDVKM. V lost 5 bases, J lost 3 bases, and 17 bases lay in between. The DNA for the CDR3 is TGTGCCAGCAGTCAACCGGAGGGCGGCTTCTACGAGCAGTACTTC. It codes for CASSQPEGGFYEQYF.

The rearrangement uses TRBV25-1 and TRBJ2-1; 8 positions match TRBD1. Per the germline V gene, CDR1 is MGHDK and CDR2 is SYGVNS. This CDR3 has 14 amino acids. With 8 bases clipped from V and 6 bases from J, the junction kept 9 bases outside the gene matches. CDR3 sequence reads: CASRGQGVINEQFF. The DNA of the CDR3 is TGTGCCAGCCGCGGACAGGGTGTAATCAATGAGCAGTTCTTC.

The V and J genes are TRBV20-1 and TRBJ2-1; 13 positions agree with TRBD2. The CDR3 contains 13 residues. Trimming cost V 6 bases and J 12 bases; bases outside gene matches: 8. Germline V CDR1 and CDR2: DFQATT, SNEGSKA (reference sequence). The CDR3: CSADGLAGDMQFF. The DNA for the CDR3 is TGCAGTGCGGATGGACTAGCGGGGGACATGCAGTTCTTC.